This entry lists 24 T cell receptor beta chains sequenced from one sample in a study of control samples from healthy donors and cancer patients. TCRdb keeps only in-frame clones here, not all; method: immunoSEQ multiplex PCR. This sample has around 100,000 clones, with about 88% found just once. The source material was blood. All receptors derive from a woman aged 45-60 years in good health.

This chain joins TRBV2 and TRBJ1-3; D is unresolved. Germline CDR1 SNHLY, CDR2 FYNNEI. The V end was cut by 6 bases, the J end by 4 bases, with 19 bases between. This CDR3 contains 16 residues. In nucleotides, the CDR3 is TGTGCCAGCAGATTACGTTCCGGGCCTCGCGGAAACACCATATATTTT. Amino acid sequence: CASRLRSGPRGNTIYF.

This clone was counted only a few times. The chain combines TRBV30 with TRBJ2-5, with no clear D. CDR1 and CDR2 from the germline V gene are GTSNPN and SVGIG (reference sequence). Trimming removed 2 bases from V and 6 bases from J, with 13 bases in between. The CDR3 is 13 residues long. The DNA of the CDR3 is TGTGCCTGGAGTTCCGGGCTCATGAAGACCCAGTACTTC. Translated, it gives CAWSSGLMKTQYF.

There are a few counts of this clone. The chain joins TRBV3-1 (or the pseudogene TRBV3-2) to TRBJ2-2, with TRBD1 as a possible D gene (6 bases). The CDR3 covers 14 residues. Deletions cut 4 bases from V and 6 bases from J, with 12 bases between. From germline, CDR1 is LGHDT and CDR2 YNNKEL (reference sequence). The CDR3 loop is CASSPLTGSGELFF. CDR3 nucleotide sequence: TGTGCCAGCAGCCCCTTGACAGGATCCGGGGAGCTGTTTTTT.

This clone has only one observation. The chain joins TRBV19 to TRBJ1-4, with no clear D. The ends were cut back, 6 bases at V and 3 bases at J, with 14 bases in the middle. The CDR3 consists of 15 residues. CDR1 and CDR2 (germline): LNHDA, SQIVND (reference sequence). The CDR3 DNA is TGTGCCAGTAGCGCTATCAGGAGATCTAATGAAAAACTGTTTTTT. Its protein is CASSAIRRSNEKLFF.

V and J are TRBV7-2 and TRBJ2-1; the D is unclear. CDR3 size: 15 residues. CDR1 and CDR2 from the germline V gene are SGHTA and FQGNSA. Trimming cost V 3 bases and J 6 bases, with 15 bases left between them. The CDR3, as DNA: TGTGCCAGCAGCTTTTCCAGCGTGGGGTCCAATGAGCAGTTCTTC. Amino acids: CASSFSSVGSNEQFF.

For the CDR3, the DNA is TGTGCCAGCTCACCACCGGGAGGGCCAAACCCGAGTCCTAGCACAGATACGCAGTATTTT. Its protein is CASSPPGGPNPSPSTDTQYF. V and J are TRBV18 and TRBJ2-3, with 7 bases matching TRBD2. The CDR3 is 20 amino acids. J gave up 0 bases and V 0 bases, and 15 bases lay outside the gene matches. CDR1 is KGHSH, CDR2 LQKENI, per germline.

Points on this clone: The same CDR3 also results from other DNA sequences found in this sample. J is TRBJ1-5 and V is TRBV5-6, with unresolved D. With 0 bases removed from V and 0 bases from J, the gap between germline ends came to 7 bases. The CDR3 covers 15 residues. CDR1 is SGHDT, CDR2 YYEEEE, per germline. The CDR3 spells CASSLASYSNQPQHF. The DNA of the CDR3 is TGTGCCAGCAGCTTGGCATCCTATAGCAATCAGCCCCAGCATTTT.

The V gene is TRBV7-9, the J gene TRBJ1-1; D perhaps matches TRBD1 (5 bases). The CDR3 totals 16 residues. The V gene's germline CDR1 is SEHNR and CDR2 FQNEAQ (reference sequence). Trimming took off 3 bases at V and 3 bases at J, with 17 bases between the two ends. This CDR3 reads CASSLRGVGTDTEAFF. Written as DNA, the CDR3 is TGTGCCAGCAGCTTGAGAGGAGTGGGGACCGACACTGAAGCTTTCTTT.

This clone occurred many times. Within the sample, other DNA sequences also encode this same CDR3. The chain joins TRBV12-3 or TRBV12-4 to TRBJ1-1, with D hard to call. Deletions cut 1 base from V and 1 base from J, with 4 bases between. This CDR3 region has 13 residues. As DNA, the CDR3 is TGTGCCAGCAGTTTAGGGCCGAACACTGAAGCTTTCTTT. Encoded protein: CASSLGPNTEAFF.

The chain employs TRBV24-1 and TRBJ2-3; a weak D match, TRBD2 (7 bases). Trimming cost V 9 bases and J 4 bases, with 19 bases left between them. The CDR3 is 15 amino acids. Germline V lookup: CDR1 KGHDR, CDR2 SFDVKD. This chain's CDR3 is CATSGAGENPDTQYF. CDR3 DNA: TGTGCCACCTCGGGGGCGGGAGAAAACCCAGATACGCAGTATTTT.

The chain links TRBV13 to TRBJ2-7; D possibly corresponds to TRBD1 (6 bases). This CDR3 spans 15 amino acids. The germline V gene encodes CDR1 PRHDT and CDR2 FYEKMQ (reference sequence). Trimming shortened V by 2 bases and J by 0 bases, and 11 bases separated the two germline ends. CDR3 protein: CASSLQGSYSYEQYF. CDR3 coding DNA: TGTGCCAGCAGCTTACAGGGGAGTTACTCCTACGAGCAGTACTTC.

This clone has only a few counts. J is TRBJ2-5 and V is TRBV5-6; tentatively, D is TRBD1 (6 bases). CDR3 length: 15 amino acids. The ends were cut back, 4 bases at V and 2 bases at J, with 15 bases in the middle. CDR1 and CDR2 from the germline V gene are SGHDT and YYEEEE. CDR3 protein: CASSLTDRGQETQYF. CDR3 in DNA: TGTGCCAGCAGCCTTACGGACAGAGGTCAAGAGACCCAGTACTTC.

V and J are TRBV4-3 and TRBJ2-2; possibly TRBD2 for D (6 bases). V lost 3 bases and J lost 2, with 13 bases in between. Per the germline V gene, CDR1 is LGHNA and CDR2 is YSLEER. The CDR3 has 16 residues. For the CDR3, the DNA is TGCGCCAGCAGCCACGCTTGGGGGGATAACACCGGGGAGCTGTTTTTT. Translation: CASSHAWGDNTGELFF.

This clone was seen only once. The rearrangement uses TRBV5-1 and TRBJ2-5; 13 nucleotides agree with TRBD2. The CDR3 contains 20 residues. With 4 bases clipped from V and 2 bases from J, the junction kept 17 bases outside the gene matches. Per the germline V gene, CDR1 is SGHRS and CDR2 is YFSETQ. The CDR3 nucleotides read TGCGCCAGCAGCGGAACTAGCGGGAGGGCCCTCTGGAAGGGACAAGAGACCCAGTACTTC. Protein product: CASSGTSGRALWKGQETQYF.

This chain connects TRBV11-2 to TRBJ2-3, with TRBD1 matching 8 bases. CDR3 size: 15 residues. Germline CDR1 SGHAT, CDR2 FQNNGV. V shed 3 bases and J 3 bases; nucleotides not matched to a gene: 5. This CDR3 reads CASSFGQGATDTQYF. As DNA, the CDR3 is TGTGCCAGCAGCTTCGGCCAGGGGGCAACAGATACGCAGTATTTT.

The chain links TRBV27 to TRBJ2-1, with a tentative D call TRBD1 (6 bases). Germline loops: CDR1 MNHEY, CDR2 SMNVEV (reference sequence). The CDR3 extends over 12 amino acids. Trimming removed 5 bases at V and 6 bases at J, with 8 bases between. Written as DNA, the CDR3 is TGTGCCAGCAGTGGACAGCTCAATGAGCAGTTCTTC. The encoded protein is CASSGQLNEQFF.

The gene calls are TRBV5-1 and TRBJ1-1, with D possibly being TRBD1 (5 bases). V was cut by 4 bases and J by 6 bases, with 19 bases left in between. The CDR3 length is 15 residues. Germline loops: CDR1 SGHRS, CDR2 YFSETQ. The CDR3 sequence is CASSGRDLASPEAFF. The CDR3 coding sequence is TGCGCCAGCAGCGGCCGGGACCTGGCCTCGCCTGAAGCTTTCTTT. The whole variable domain, remainder taken from reference TRBV5-1 and TRBJ1-1, is KAGVTQTPRYLIKTRGQQVTLSCSPISGHRSVSWYQQTPGQGLQFLFEYFSETQRNKGNFPGRFSGRQFSNSRSEMNVSTLELGDSALYLCASSGRDLASPEAFFGQGTRLTVV.

The J gene is TRBJ2-1, the V gene TRBV5-1; TRBD2 aligns across 9 bases. CDR3 length: 13 amino acids. The germline gives CDR1 SGHRS, CDR2 YFSETQ. V was clipped by 6 bases and J by 7 bases; unmatched bases: 5. CDR3 in DNA: TGCGCCAGCATCTCCCTAGCGGGAAATGAGCAGTTCTTC. Encoded protein: CASISLAGNEQFF.

This chain uses TRBV24-1 with TRBJ2-2; TRBD2 aligns across 8 bases. The CDR3 totals 14 residues. V shed 10 bases and J 5 bases; nucleotides not matched to a gene: 8. CDR1 is KGHDR and CDR2 is SFDVKD in the germline V gene. The DNA for the CDR3 is TGTGCCACACATACGGGGGGGATGACCGGGGAGCTGTTTTTT. Its translation is CATHTGGMTGELFF.

The CDR3 region is CASSYLGGRLMVEDRAFF. CDR3 bases: TGTGCCAGCAGCTACCTTGGGGGGAGATTGATGGTCGAGGATAGGGCTTTCTTT. This chain joins TRBV7-9 and TRBJ1-1; TRBD1 might be the D (5 bases). Germline-derived CDR1 and CDR2 are SEHNR and FQNEAQ (reference sequence). CDR3 length: 18 residues. V lost 4 bases and J lost 11, with 32 bases in between.

The chain recombines TRBV14 with TRBJ2-3; 7 bases are shared with TRBD2. The V and J ends lost 5 bases and 2 bases, in that order; junction bases with no gene match: 10. Germline-derived CDR1 and CDR2 are SGHDN and FVKESK. This CDR3 is 16 amino acids long. CDR3: CASSERGGPDTDTQYF. The CDR3 DNA is TGTGCCAGCAGCGAACGGGGAGGGCCTGACACAGATACGCAGTATTTT.

This clone appeared a single time. This chain joins TRBV14 and TRBJ2-1, with D perhaps TRBD2 (6 bases). This CDR3 contains 14 residues. Looked up from germline, CDR1 is SGHDN and CDR2 is FVKESK. V was pared by 0 bases and J by 13 bases, with 16 bases between. The CDR3 sequence: CASSQDVARGRQFF. The CDR3 region has the DNA TGTGCCAGCAGCCAAGATGTAGCTCGGGGGAGACAGTTCTTC.

The V gene is TRBV5-6, the J gene TRBJ2-7; the D is unclear. Germline V CDR1 and CDR2: SGHDT, YYEEEE. Trimming took 4 bases from V and 6 from J, leaving 8 bases between them. The CDR3 has 11 residues. The CDR3 loop is CASSRLGEQYV. CDR3 in DNA: TGTGCCAGCAGCCGATTAGGCGAGCAGTACGTC.

The CDR3 DNA reads TGTGCCAGCAGGAGGGGGGAGACCCAGTACTTC. Translated: CASRRGETQYF. V gene TRBV11-2 combines with J gene TRBJ2-5; TRBD1 might be the D (6 bases). Per the germline V gene, CDR1 is SGHAT and CDR2 is FQNNGV. The ends were cut back, 6 bases at V and 5 bases at J, with 7 bases in the middle. The CDR3 contains 11 residues. The full variable domain, in which reference TRBV11-2 and TRBJ2-5 provide the parts outside the CDR3, is EAGVAQSPRYKIIEKRQSVAFWCNPISGHATLYWYQQILGQGPKLLIQFQNNGVVDDSQLPKDRFSAERLKGVDSTLKIQPAKLEDSAVYLCASRRGETQYFGPGTRLLVL.